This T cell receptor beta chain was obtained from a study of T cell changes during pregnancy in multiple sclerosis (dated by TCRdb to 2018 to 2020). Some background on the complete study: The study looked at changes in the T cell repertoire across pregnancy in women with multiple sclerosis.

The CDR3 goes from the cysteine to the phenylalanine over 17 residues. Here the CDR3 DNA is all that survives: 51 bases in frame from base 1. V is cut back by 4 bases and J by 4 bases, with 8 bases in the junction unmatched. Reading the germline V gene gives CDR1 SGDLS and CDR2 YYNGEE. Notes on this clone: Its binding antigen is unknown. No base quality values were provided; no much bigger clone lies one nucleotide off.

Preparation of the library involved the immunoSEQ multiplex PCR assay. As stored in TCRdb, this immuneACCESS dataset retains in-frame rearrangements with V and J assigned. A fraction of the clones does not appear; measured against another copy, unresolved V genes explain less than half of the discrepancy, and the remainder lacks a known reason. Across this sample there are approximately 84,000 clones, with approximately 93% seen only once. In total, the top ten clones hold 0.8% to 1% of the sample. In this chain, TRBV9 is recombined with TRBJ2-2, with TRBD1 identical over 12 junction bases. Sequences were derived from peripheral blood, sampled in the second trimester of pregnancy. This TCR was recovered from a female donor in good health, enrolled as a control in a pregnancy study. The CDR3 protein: CASSTGQGAVSTGELFF. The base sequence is TGTGCCAGCAGCACGGGACAGGGGGCAGTTAGCACCGGGGAGCTGTTTTTT.